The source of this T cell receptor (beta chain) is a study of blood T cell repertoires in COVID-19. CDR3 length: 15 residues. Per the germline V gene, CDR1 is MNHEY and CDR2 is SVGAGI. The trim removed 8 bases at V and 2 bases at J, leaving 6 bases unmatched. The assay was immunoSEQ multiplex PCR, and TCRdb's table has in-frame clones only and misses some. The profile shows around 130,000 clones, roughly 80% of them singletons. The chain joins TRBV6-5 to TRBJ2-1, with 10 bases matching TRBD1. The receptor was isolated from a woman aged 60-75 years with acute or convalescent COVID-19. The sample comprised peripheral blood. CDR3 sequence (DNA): TGTGCCAGCTCCGGGGGGACAGGGGCCTACAATGAGCAGTTCTTC. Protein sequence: CASSGGTGAYNEQFF.